The text below deals with one T cell receptor beta chain. Its matching antigen is unknown. This entry belongs to a study of OX40 agonist ivuxolimab in advanced cancers. Background on the study: The study treated patients with ivuxolimab, an agonistic anti-OX40 (CD134) antibody. A partial response was reached by three patients: one with hepatocellular carcinoma and two with cutaneous melanoma. General observations from the study: Low normalized T-cell clonal expansion also characterized some of the nonresponders.

The repertoire was sequenced with immunoSEQ multiplex PCR; TCRdb's copy has only in-frame clones and lacks some. The sample includes about 48,000 clones, roughly nine tenths of them seen just once. Drawing of blood for sampling happened at baseline, at cycle 4 day 1, and at cycle 7 day 1. The CDR3 is 12 amino acids. V lost 1 base to trimming and J lost 10 bases, with 11 bases between them. Germline V CDR1 and CDR2: SQVTM, ANQGSEA. This sequence joins TRBV29-1 and TRBJ2-1; D is uncertain. The sample consisted of CD4+ or CD8+ T cells sorted from blood, taken in a trial of the OX40 agonist ivuxolimab. The sequence was collected from an adult with an advanced solid tumor such as melanoma, head and neck, liver or kidney cancer. The CDR3 region is CSVEVLGNEQFF. Here the CDR3 DNA reads TGCAGCGTTGAAGTGTTAGGGAACGAGCAGTTCTTC.